These 29 T cell receptor beta chains were sequenced from one sample in a study of PD-L1 blockade in urothelial cancer. Some clones are missing from TCRdb's copy, which holds only in-frame ones; the method was immunoSEQ multiplex PCR. The sample has tens of thousands of clones, approximately 90% seen once. Time point reported: peripheral blood 6 weeks after treatment start. This material consisted of PBMCs, taken around atezolizumab (anti-PD-L1) treatment. These receptors were obtained from a woman aged 80 or over with urothelial cancer.

This CDR3 reads CASSSRDRDRLMRGYEQYF. CDR3 in DNA: TGTGCCAGCAGCTCCCGGGACAGGGACAGATTAATGCGTGGCTACGAGCAGTACTTC. This chain joins TRBV5-5 and TRBJ2-7; 9 bases map to TRBD1. Germline trimming cut 3 bases from V and 3 bases from J; bases unmatched to any gene: 19. Germline loops: CDR1 SGHKS, CDR2 YYEKEE (reference sequence). The CDR3 covers 19 residues.

The chain combines TRBV2 with TRBJ1-2; D gene uncertain. V lost 4 bases to trimming and J lost 3 bases, with 6 bases between them. Germline V CDR1 and CDR2: SNHLY, FYNNEI. The CDR3 runs to 12 residues. The CDR3 region has the DNA TGTGCCAGCAGTGGTAGCGACTATGGCTACACCTTC. Amino acid sequence: CASSGSDYGYTF.

This sequence joins TRBV4-1 and TRBJ2-7; a possible D gene is TRBD2 (6 bases). Per germline, CDR1 MGHRA and CDR2 YSYEKL. The CDR3 runs to 14 residues. V lost 0 bases, J lost 7 bases, and 13 bases lay in between. The CDR3 protein is CASSQESQGREQYF. CDR3 bases: TGCGCCAGCAGCCAAGAGAGTCAAGGGAGGGAGCAGTACTTC.

The chain has TRBV5-6 and TRBJ2-7; 7 bases line up with TRBD1. This CDR3 contains 18 residues. Germline assignment: CDR1 SGHDT and CDR2 YYEEEE. Trimming removed 4 bases from V and 0 bases from J; junction bases left unmatched: 16. CDR3 amino acids: CASSGDSYQILSSYEQYF. The DNA of the CDR3 is TGTGCCAGCAGCGGGGACAGTTACCAAATCCTAAGCTCCTACGAGCAGTACTTC.

The chain links TRBV9 to TRBJ2-7, with 7 bases matching TRBD2. V shed 7 bases, J shed 7 bases, and the junction held 8 bases outside the gene matches. CDR3 size: 12 residues. The V gene's germline CDR1 is SGDLS and CDR2 YYNGEE. The CDR3 DNA reads as TGTGCCAGCGGCCCGACGGGGGGAGAGCAGTACTTC. This encodes CASGPTGGEQYF.

In DNA form, the CDR3 reads TGCGCCAGCAGCTCCATTTCCAGCGGGAGCTACGCGAACACCGGGGAGCTGTTTTTT. As protein: CASSSISSGSYANTGELFF. This chain uses TRBV5-1 with TRBJ2-2, with 8 bases matching TRBD2. The germline V gene has CDR1 SGHRS and CDR2 YFSETQ. This CDR3 contains 19 residues. The ends lost 3 bases at V and 0 bases at J; junction bases unmatched: 13.

Only a few counts were recorded for this clone. This chain uses TRBV13 with TRBJ2-7; unclear D gene. CDR1 is PRHDT and CDR2 is FYEKMQ in the germline V gene (reference sequence). Between the trimmed V and J ends, which lost 5 bases and 2 bases, there was a span of 13 bases. The CDR3 contains 14 residues. CDR3 in amino acids: CASSPDGLAYEQYF. The CDR3 DNA reads TGTGCCAGCAGCCCAGACGGCCTAGCCTACGAGCAGTACTTC. Full variable domain (rest looked up from reference TRBV13 and TRBJ2-7): AAGVIQSPRHLIKEKRETATLKCYPIPRHDTVYWYQQGPGQDPQFLISFYEKMQSDKGSIPDRFSAQQFSDYHSELNMSSLELGDSALYFCASSPDGLAYEQYFGPGTRLTVT.

V usage is TRBV28 and J usage is TRBJ2-3; weak D call: TRBD1 (7 bases). CDR1 and CDR2 from the germline V gene are MDHEN and SYDVKM. The CDR3 runs 16 residues. V lost 4 bases and J lost 1, with 15 bases in between. The CDR3 nucleotides read TGTGCCAGCAGTTCTCCCCGCGGGACAGGCACAGATACGCAGTATTTT. This translates into CASSSPRGTGTDTQYF.

The CDR3 DNA follows: TGTGCCTGGAGTGTACGAGGTAGCGGGACAAAGCTGTACCAAGAGACCCAGTACTTC. Translation: CAWSVRGSGTKLYQETQYF. The chain has TRBV30 and TRBJ2-5; TRBD2 matches at 8 bases. Germline CDR1 and CDR2: GTSNPN and SVGIG (reference sequence). The CDR3 has 19 residues. V was pared by 0 bases and J by 0 bases, with 15 bases of the junction left unmatched.

Only one count was recorded for this clone. The rearrangement uses TRBV28 and TRBJ2-7; 11 bases are a match to TRBD2. Trimming at V came to 2 bases and at J to 12 bases, leaving 6 bases not matched to a gene. CDR3 length: 13 residues. Germline loops: CDR1 MDHEN, CDR2 SYDVKM. The CDR3, as DNA: TGTGCCAGCAGTTTACTTCGGACTAGCGGGTCGTACTTC. Translated, it gives CASSLLRTSGSYF.

Written as DNA, the CDR3 is TGTGCCATCAGTGAGGACACTGCTGGGACTGAAGCTTTCTTT. Translating gives CAISEDTAGTEAFF. The chain uses TRBV10-3 and TRBJ1-1; D not resolved. Germline values: CDR1 ENHRY, CDR2 SYGVKD. Trimming left V 2 bases short and J 5 bases short, with 12 bases between. The CDR3 sequence is 14 residues long.

Written as DNA, the CDR3 is TGTGCCAGCAGCTTATCGGGGGGAAACCAGCCCCAGCATTTT. Protein sequence: CASSLSGGNQPQHF. The V call is TRBV7-2, the J call TRBJ1-5, with D tentatively TRBD1 (5 bases). Germline V gene data show CDR1 as SGHTA and CDR2 as FQGNSA. Trimming pared 2 bases from V and 7 bases from J, leaving 12 bases between. The CDR3 covers 14 residues.

The gene calls are TRBV11-2 and TRBJ1-2; 7 bases are shared with TRBD1. CDR1 SGHAT and CDR2 FQNNGV come from the germline V gene. V dropped 1 base and J dropped 9; count of bases not matched to a gene: 5. This CDR3 has 13 amino acids. CDR3 bases: TGTGCCAGCAGCTTAGCAGGGGGAATTAGCTACACCTTC. It translates to CASSLAGGISYTF.

The chain recombines TRBV7-3 with TRBJ1-1; 10 bases map to TRBD1. Germline-derived CDR1 and CDR2 are SGHTA and FQGTGA. V lost 4 bases, J lost 2 bases, and 4 bases stayed unmatched. The CDR3 is 15 amino acids. For the CDR3, the DNA is TGTGCCAGCAGCTCAGGGACAGGGGTAAACACTGAAGCTTTCTTT. Amino acid sequence: CASSSGTGVNTEAFF. Complete variable domain (other parts from reference TRBV7-3 and TRBJ1-1): GAGVSQTPSNKVTEKGKYVELRCDPISGHTALYWYRQSLGQGPEFLIYFQGTGAADDSGLPNDRFFAVRPEGSVSTLKIQRTERGDSAVYLCASSSGTGVNTEAFFGQGTRLTVV.

The chain couples TRBV5-1 to TRBJ1-5, with D maybe TRBD1 (5 bases). The germline V gene has CDR1 SGHRS and CDR2 YFSETQ. This CDR3 has 15 residues. Deletions cut 0 bases from V and 3 bases from J, with 10 bases between. CDR3 nucleotides: TGCGCCAGCAGCTTGGCAGGGTTATACAATCAGCCCCAGCATTTT. It yields the protein CASSLAGLYNQPQHF.

The chain uses TRBV7-9 and TRBJ2-7, with D maybe TRBD2 (5 bases). The CDR3 consists of 14 residues. Germline V gene data show CDR1 as SEHNR and CDR2 as FQNEAQ (reference sequence). Trimming removed 4 bases at V and 3 bases at J, with 13 bases between. The CDR3 is CASSSSEDLYEQYF. Written as DNA, the CDR3 is TGTGCCAGCAGCTCTTCGGAGGATCTCTACGAGCAGTACTTC.

The V call is TRBV6-1, the J call TRBJ2-7, with a possible D match to TRBD2 (6 bases). The CDR3 contains 17 residues. The germline V and J ends were trimmed by 2 bases and 2 bases, with 19 bases remaining between them. CDR1 is MNHNS, CDR2 SASEGT, per germline. CDR3 sequence: CASSEQKGSGYTYEQYF. The CDR3 DNA is TGTGCCAGCAGTGAACAAAAGGGGAGCGGGTACACCTACGAGCAGTACTTC.

The J gene is TRBJ1-2, the V gene TRBV9, with 7 positions matching TRBD1. The V and J ends lost 0 bases and 2 bases, in that order; junction bases with no gene match: 4. From germline, CDR1 is SGDLS and CDR2 YYNGEE. This CDR3 contains 15 residues. The CDR3 coding sequence is TGTGCCAGCAGCGTAGACCCGGGACAGAACTATGGCTACACCTTC. It yields the protein CASSVDPGQNYGYTF.

This chain links TRBV5-6 with TRBJ1-1, with 10 bases identical to TRBD1. The V segment lost 0 bases and the J segment 4 bases; nucleotides outside the gene matches: 0. Germline V gene lookup returns CDR1 SGHDT and CDR2 YYEEEE. The CDR3 extends over 14 amino acids. As DNA, the CDR3 is TGTGCCAGCAGCTTGGGACAGGGGGCCACTGAAGCTTTCTTT. The encoded protein is CASSLGQGATEAFF. The full variable domain, its missing parts supplied by reference TRBV5-6 and TRBJ1-1, is DAGVTQSPTHLIKTRGQQVTLRCSPKSGHDTVSWYQQALGQGPQFIFQYYEEEERQRGNFPDRFSGHQFPNYSSELNVNALLLGDSALYLCASSLGQGATEAFFGQGTRLTVV.

The V and J genes are TRBV9 and TRBJ1-2, with D perhaps TRBD1 (5 bases). Germline CDR1 SGDLS, CDR2 YYNGEE. CDR3 length equals 15 residues. Trimming left V 0 bases short and J 5 bases short, with 14 bases between. This chain's CDR3 is CASSVASDGQYGYTF. In DNA, the CDR3 is TGTGCCAGCAGCGTAGCTAGTGACGGACAATATGGCTACACCTTC.

The V gene is TRBV28, the J gene TRBJ2-5; no clear D gene. Germline lookup yields CDR1 MDHEN and CDR2 SYDVKM. Trimming shortened V by 7 bases and J by 2 bases, and 8 bases separated the two germline ends. The CDR3 loop spans 12 amino acids. CDR3 nucleotides: TGTGCCAGCAACAAAGTTCAAGAGACCCAGTACTTC. Its protein product is CASNKVQETQYF.

This chain joins TRBV9 and TRBJ2-1, with a tentative D call TRBD2 (5 bases). The germline V gene has CDR1 SGDLS and CDR2 YYNGEE. The CDR3 is 15 amino acids. V shed 4 bases and J shed 5 bases, with 16 bases lying between them. CDR3 sequence: CASSPSTRANNEQFF. CDR3 coding DNA: TGTGCCAGCAGCCCGAGCACTAGGGCAAACAATGAGCAGTTCTTC.

The rearrangement joins TRBV4-2 to TRBJ2-2; D is uncertain. The CDR3 is made up of 14 amino acids. V lost 1 base to trimming and J lost 7 bases, with 10 bases between them. Germline-derived CDR1 and CDR2 are LGHNA and YNFKEQ. The CDR3 loop reads CASSQAPTSGELFF. The CDR3 nucleotides read TGTGCCAGCAGCCAAGCCCCAACAAGCGGGGAGCTGTTTTTT.

The gene calls are TRBV19 and TRBJ1-4, with D tentatively TRBD1 (5 bases). Germline loops: CDR1 LNHDA, CDR2 SQIVND (reference sequence). V was clipped by 3 bases and J by 8 bases, with 13 bases between them. This CDR3 has 14 residues. The CDR3 region has the DNA TGTGCCAGTAGTATGGGAGGGGCTGGAGAAAAACTGTTTTTT. Protein: CASSMGGAGEKLFF.

The genes are TRBV2 and TRBJ1-2; possible D gene TRBD1, 5 bases. Germline V gene data show CDR1 as SNHLY and CDR2 as FYNNEI. Trimming removed 2 bases at V and 7 bases at J, with 11 bases between. The CDR3 is 13 residues long. The CDR3 reads CASSELQGSGYTF. The CDR3 DNA sequence: TGTGCCAGCAGTGAACTGCAGGGATCTGGCTACACCTTC. Full variable domain (missing parts from reference TRBV2 and TRBJ1-2): EPEVTQTPSHQVTQMGQEVILRCVPISNHLYFYWYRQILGQKVEFLVSFYNNEISEKSEIFDDQFSVERPDGSNFTLKIRSTKLEDSAMYFCASSELQGSGYTFGSGTRLTVV.

The chain is built from TRBV9 and TRBJ2-3, with D possibly matching TRBD2 (6 bases). V was cut by 0 bases and J by 4 bases, with 15 bases left in between. The germline gives CDR1 SGDLS, CDR2 YYNGEE. The length of the CDR3 is 16 residues. CDR3 nucleotides: TGTGCCAGCAGCGTAGCTACGGGGGACCGCGCAGATACGCAGTATTTT. Protein: CASSVATGDRADTQYF.

This clone occurred once. The genes are TRBV9 and TRBJ1-2, with D possibly TRBD1 on 6 matching bases. Trimming cost V 4 bases and J 4 bases, with 11 bases left between them. Germline CDR1 reads SGDLS; CDR2 reads YYNGEE. The CDR3 contains 13 residues. The CDR3 DNA sequence: TGTGCCAGCAGCAGCCGACAGGTCTATGGCTACACCTTC. This gives the protein CASSSRQVYGYTF.

The gene calls are TRBV5-1 and TRBJ2-1; TRBD1 agrees at 10 bases. This CDR3 region has 16 residues. Germline CDR1 SGHRS, CDR2 YFSETQ. The J segment lost 5 bases and the V segment lost 4 bases, leaving 9 bases of the junction unmatched. The CDR3 is CASSKRQGARDNEQFF. The CDR3 DNA reads as TGCGCCAGCAGCAAGAGACAGGGGGCGCGTGACAATGAGCAGTTCTTC.

The chain employs TRBV7-3 and TRBJ2-1; a weak D match, TRBD2 (5 bases). Germline V gene lookup returns CDR1 SGHTA and CDR2 FQGTGA. The CDR3 sequence is 14 residues long. Trimming took 4 bases from V and 0 from J, leaving 7 bases between them. In DNA form, the CDR3 reads TGTGCCAGCAGCTCGGACTCCTCCTACAATGAGCAGTTCTTC. Its translation: CASSSDSSYNEQFF.